One sample yielded the 30 T cell receptor beta chains listed below, sequenced in a study of identical twins. TCRdb ran MiXCR on the 5' RACE reads and lists one entry per CDR3 protein. The sample has around 550,000 distinct CDR3 sequences, about 15% seen once. These data are also associated with another study on yellow fever vaccine responses in identical twins.

Sequenced: CD4+ T cells sorted from blood. The receptors here all came from a woman between 18 and 29 years old in good health.

This clonotype was counted only a few times. This rearrangement joins TRBV5-4 to TRBJ2-5; the D gene is possibly TRBD1 (6 bases). Germline values: CDR1 SGHNT, CDR2 YYREEE (reference sequence). This CDR3 has 14 residues. The V end lost 4 bases, the J end lost 6 bases, and 16 bases lay between the germline ends. CDR3 region: CASSTLQGIKTQYF. For the CDR3, the DNA is TGTGCCAGCAGCACATTACAGGGAATTAAGACCCAGTACTTC.

This clonotype has a handful of counts. The chain uses TRBV20-1 and TRBJ2-5; the D gene is possibly TRBD1 (5 bases). This CDR3 is 13 amino acids long. CDR1 DFQATT and CDR2 SNEGSKA come from the germline V gene (reference sequence). V gave up 1 base and J gave up 4 bases, with 10 bases separating them. Written as DNA, the CDR3 is TGCAGTGCTAGAGTGGGGCTTGGAGAGACCCAGTACTTC. Amino acids: CSARVGLGETQYF.

The chain carries TRBV4-1 and TRBJ2-1, with 7 bases identical to TRBD1. CDR1 is MGHRA, CDR2 YSYEKL, per germline. Trimming cost V 2 bases and J 4 bases; bases outside gene matches: 2. The CDR3 contains 14 residues. CDR3 bases: TGCGCCAGCAGCCAAAACAGGGGTTACAATGAGCAGTTCTTC. Translating it yields CASSQNRGYNEQFF.

This clonotype was seen many times. The chain recombines TRBV5-1 with TRBJ2-1; D possibly corresponds to TRBD2 (5 bases). Trimming left V 0 bases short and J 8 bases short, with 15 bases between. The CDR3 is 15 amino acids. Germline loops: CDR1 SGHRS, CDR2 YFSETQ. CDR3 nucleotides: TGCGCCAGCAGCTTGGGGGCGGTAGCCGGGGATGAGCAGTTCTTC. It is translated as CASSLGAVAGDEQFF.

This clonotype was counted a few times. This chain connects TRBV20-1 to TRBJ2-4; 9 bases are a match to TRBD2. Germline CDR1 DFQATT, CDR2 SNEGSKA (reference sequence). Losses at the gene ends were 6 bases for V and 6 bases for J; bases not matched to a gene: 18. The CDR3 runs 17 residues. The CDR3 here is CSALSRTSEPMTNIQYF. The CDR3 DNA is TGCAGTGCCCTCAGCCGGACTAGCGAACCAATGACAAACATTCAGTACTTC.

The table lists this clonotype with a few counts. The chain couples TRBV11-2 to TRBJ1-2; D possibly corresponds to TRBD1 (5 bases). The V and J ends lost 5 bases and 4 bases respectively, with 11 bases between them. Germline lookup yields CDR1 SGHAT and CDR2 FQNNGV. The CDR3 consists of 13 residues. CDR3 DNA sequence: TGTGCCAGCAGCCGGGACTCATTCTATGGCTACACCTTC. It specifies CASSRDSFYGYTF. Full variable domain (outside the CDR3, taken from reference TRBV11-2 and TRBJ1-2): EAGVAQSPRYKIIEKRQSVAFWCNPISGHATLYWYQQILGQGPKLLIQFQNNGVVDDSQLPKDRFSAERLKGVDSTLKIQPAKLEDSAVYLCASSRDSFYGYTFGSGTRLTVV.

This clonotype was counted a single time. V and J are TRBV19 and TRBJ2-4; D is ambiguous. The germline V gene encodes CDR1 LNHDA and CDR2 SQIVND (reference sequence). Between the trimmed V and J ends, which lost 5 bases and 0 bases, there was a span of 14 bases. The CDR3 has 16 residues. The CDR3 is CASSPSHQLAKNIQYF. The CDR3 bases are TGTGCCAGTAGTCCGAGCCACCAACTAGCCAAAAACATTCAGTACTTC.

This clonotype was seen a handful of times. The V and J genes are TRBV10-3 and TRBJ2-1, with 8 bases aligning to TRBD2. Germline values: CDR1 ENHRY, CDR2 SYGVKD. The CDR3 totals 18 residues. J was trimmed by 0 bases and V by 1 base; bases with no gene match: 8. The CDR3 DNA reads TGTGCCATCAGTGAGTACAGCGGGGGCGGAAACTCCTACAATGAGCAGTTCTTC. Translation gives CAISEYSGGGNSYNEQFF.

The table lists this clonotype with many counts. This chain uses TRBV28 with TRBJ2-7; 7 bases match TRBD2. Per the germline V gene, CDR1 is MDHEN and CDR2 is SYDVKM. The CDR3 has 14 amino acids. Trimming at V came to 2 bases and at J to 2 bases, leaving 3 bases not matched to a gene. The CDR3 is CASSLGGRAYEQYF. Here the CDR3 DNA reads TGTGCCAGCAGTTTAGGGGGGAGGGCCTACGAGCAGTACTTC.

The chain joins TRBV28 to TRBJ1-1; D call uncertain. This CDR3 spans 13 amino acids. Germline loops: CDR1 MDHEN, CDR2 SYDVKM. With 5 bases removed from V and 6 bases from J, the gap between germline ends came to 13 bases. DNA of the CDR3: TGTGCCAGCAGTCTCGACCCTAGCCCTGAAGCTTTCTTT. It translates to CASSLDPSPEAFF.

The CDR3 DNA reads TGTGCCAGCAGTGAAGACCCTAGCGGGAGAGTGAACAATGAGCAGTTCTTC. Translation: CASSEDPSGRVNNEQFF. The chain combines TRBV25-1 with TRBJ2-1; 10 bases map to TRBD2. V shed 2 bases, J shed 5 bases, and the junction held 9 bases outside the gene matches. The CDR3 runs 17 residues. Germline lookup yields CDR1 MGHDK and CDR2 SYGVNS.

This clonotype was counted ten times or more. V usage is TRBV24-1 and J usage is TRBJ2-1; 7 bases match TRBD1. V lost 7 bases and J lost 7; bases outside the gene matches: 0. In germline, CDR1 is KGHDR, CDR2 SFDVKD. This CDR3 is built from 11 residues. In nucleotides, the CDR3 is TGTGCCACCAGACAGGGGAATGAGCAGTTCTTC. This codes for CATRQGNEQFF.

This clonotype was counted between two and nine times. CDR3 bases: TGTGCCAGCATCCGGACTAGCGGGAGCACAGATACGCAGTATTTT. It yields the protein CASIRTSGSTDTQYF. The chain joins TRBV7-2 to TRBJ2-3; 11 nucleotides match TRBD2. Germline V gives CDR1 SGHTA, CDR2 FQGNSA. This CDR3 region has 15 residues. The ends lost 7 bases at V and 0 bases at J; junction bases unmatched: 3.

This clonotype was detected many times. The chain uses TRBV6-4 and TRBJ1-1; 8 positions match TRBD1. CDR1 is MRHNA, CDR2 SNTAGT, per germline. After removal of 6 bases from V and 2 bases from J, the junction contained 2 bases not matched to a gene. The CDR3 spans 13 residues. The DNA of the CDR3 is TGTGCCAGCAGGGACAGGGCCAACACTGAAGCTTTCTTT. This encodes CASRDRANTEAFF.

The chain employs TRBV20-1 and TRBJ2-5; TRBD2 is a possible D gene (7 bases). The CDR3 loop spans 13 amino acids. Trimming cost V 6 bases and J 5 bases, with 16 bases left between them. Germline-derived CDR1 and CDR2 are DFQATT and SNEGSKA (reference sequence). The CDR3, as DNA: TGCAGTGCGAAGGTCGGGGGGCGGGAGACCCAGTACTTC. Residues: CSAKVGGRETQYF.

This clonotype was seen at least ten times. The CDR3 nucleotides read TGCGCCAGCAGCTTGTCGGGGGCCTACAATGAGCAGTTCTTC. This sequence encodes CASSLSGAYNEQFF. The rearrangement links TRBV5-1 to TRBJ2-1; maybe TRBD2 (6 bases). This CDR3 has 14 residues. Germline CDR1 SGHRS, CDR2 YFSETQ. Trimming took off 1 base at V and 2 bases at J, with 7 bases between the two ends.

Here the CDR3 reads CASSQEGAGANVLTF. CDR3 coding DNA: TGTGCCAGCAGCCAAGAGGGGGCCGGGGCCAACGTCCTGACTTTC. V gene TRBV3-1 combines with J gene TRBJ2-6; perhaps TRBD1 as D (6 bases). The CDR3 runs to 15 residues. Trimming left V 0 bases short and J 4 bases short, with 7 bases between. CDR1 and CDR2 from the germline V gene are LGHDT and YNNKEL (reference sequence). Using reference TRBV3-1 and TRBJ2-6 for the parts outside the CDR3, the full variable domain is DTAVSQTPKYLVTQMGNDKSIKCEQNLGHDTMYWYKQDSKKFLKIMFSYNNKELIINETVPNRFSPKSPDKAHLNLHINSLELGDSAVYFCASSQEGAGANVLTFGAGSRLTVL.

This chain uses TRBV3-1 with TRBJ2-7; D unresolved. Germline loops: CDR1 LGHDT, CDR2 YNNKEL (reference sequence). Trimming stripped 1 base from V and 6 bases from J, with 10 bases between. This CDR3 has 13 residues. The CDR3 DNA reads TGTGCCAGCAGCCAAGGATCGGATGGCGAGCAGTACGTC. Residues: CASSQGSDGEQYV.

This clonotype was seen repeatedly, ten times or more. The rearrangement links TRBV20-1 to TRBJ1-5; D gene ambiguous. CDR3 length equals 14 residues. CDR1 and CDR2 (germline): DFQATT, SNEGSKA (reference sequence). V was cut by 3 bases and J by 1 base, with 10 bases left in between. The CDR3 nucleotides read TGCAGTGCTAGCGTCATCCCAAGCAATCAGCCCCAGCATTTT. It translates to CSASVIPSNQPQHF.

V gene TRBV27 combines with J gene TRBJ2-3, with D perhaps TRBD1 or TRBD2 (5 bases each). Germline V gene sequence: CDR1 MNHEY, CDR2 SMNVEV (reference sequence). The CDR3 extends over 14 amino acids. V shed 9 bases and J shed 1 base, with 14 bases lying between them. The CDR3 loop is CASMGRGRTDTQYF. The CDR3 DNA is TGTGCCAGTATGGGTCGGGGCCGCACAGATACGCAGTATTTT.

This rearrangement joins TRBV5-1 to TRBJ2-3, with 8 bases fitting TRBD2. The CDR3 totals 16 residues. The germline V gene has CDR1 SGHRS and CDR2 YFSETQ. With 0 bases clipped from V and 4 bases from J, the junction kept 7 bases outside the gene matches. The CDR3 sequence is CASSLGAGGSADTQYF. CDR3 nucleotide sequence: TGCGCCAGCAGCTTGGGTGCGGGAGGTTCCGCAGATACGCAGTATTTT.

In its sample, this clonotype was seen a few times. The CDR3 reads CASSDEGNTEAFF. In nucleotides, the CDR3 is TGTGCCAGCAGTGATGAGGGGAACACTGAAGCTTTCTTT. The chain links TRBV2 to TRBJ1-1; D is unclear. The CDR3 has 13 residues. The germline V and J ends were trimmed by 3 bases and 1 base, with 6 bases remaining between them. CDR1 is SNHLY and CDR2 is FYNNEI in the germline V gene. Together with reference TRBV2 and TRBJ1-1, the CDR3 gives the full variable domain: EPEVTQTPSHQVTQMGQEVILRCVPISNHLYFYWYRQILGQKVEFLVSFYNNEISEKSEIFDDQFSVERPDGSNFTLKIRSTKLEDSAMYFCASSDEGNTEAFFGQGTRLTVV.

This clonotype was detected only a few times. This chain links TRBV2 with TRBJ1-1; 11 bases fit TRBD1. This CDR3 has 15 residues. In germline, CDR1 is SNHLY, CDR2 FYNNEI. V shed 6 bases and J 8 bases; nucleotides not matched to a gene: 11. The CDR3 bases are TGTGCCAGCAGAGGGACAGGGGGACCAGGGCGGGAAGCTTTCTTT. Translating it yields CASRGTGGPGREAFF.

This sequence joins TRBV24-1 and TRBJ1-5; D is possibly TRBD1 (5 bases). The CDR3 runs 19 residues. Trimming cost V 2 bases and J 0 bases, with 19 bases left between them. Germline CDR1 reads KGHDR; CDR2 reads SFDVKD. The CDR3 reads CATSDSRTSLGHSNQPQHF. CDR3 nucleotide sequence: TGTGCCACCAGTGATTCACGGACCAGTTTGGGGCATAGCAATCAGCCCCAGCATTTT.

This clonotype appeared a few times. V usage is TRBV20-1 and J usage is TRBJ2-7, with D possibly being TRBD1 (5 bases). The CDR3 loop spans 15 amino acids. Trimming cost V 4 bases and J 1 base, with 17 bases left between them. CDR1 and CDR2 from the germline V gene are DFQATT and SNEGSKA (reference sequence). The CDR3 sequence: CSANGARVGSYEQYV. DNA of the CDR3: TGCAGTGCTAATGGGGCAAGGGTCGGGTCCTACGAGCAGTACGTC.

This clonotype was recorded a few times. The rearrangement joins TRBV20-1 to TRBJ2-5, with 7 bases identical to TRBD2. CDR1 is DFQATT, CDR2 SNEGSKA, per germline (reference sequence). The length of the CDR3 is 15 residues. V was clipped by 5 bases and J by 1 base; unmatched bases: 10. In DNA form, the CDR3 reads TGCAGTGCTCCTCCCCCGCTAGCGGTCCAAGAGACCCAGTACTTC. It is translated as CSAPPPLAVQETQYF.

The table lists this clonotype with a few counts. The chain recombines TRBV20-1 with TRBJ1-3, with a tentative D call TRBD1 (6 bases). The CDR3 is 13 amino acids. CDR1 DFQATT and CDR2 SNEGSKA come from the germline V gene (reference sequence). CDR3 loop: CRHNRDSGNTIYF. As DNA, the CDR3 is TGCAGACATAACAGGGACTCTGGAAACACCATATATTTT.

The sample holds a few counts of this clonotype. The chain employs TRBV28 and TRBJ1-5, with 9 bases matching TRBD1. J lost 2 bases, V lost 3 bases, and 2 bases had no gene match. The CDR3 has 15 residues. Germline loops: CDR1 MDHEN, CDR2 SYDVKM. In DNA form, the CDR3 reads TGTGCCAGCAGTTTCCGGGACAGGGGCAATCAGCCCCAGCATTTT. Its protein is CASSFRDRGNQPQHF.

The CDR3 spells CSARGTGGVYEQYV. The DNA of the CDR3 is TGCAGTGCTAGAGGGACAGGGGGTGTGTACGAGCAGTACGTC. This chain uses TRBV20-1 with TRBJ2-7; 10 bases are shared with TRBD1. Trimming at V came to 1 base and at J to 4 bases, leaving 4 bases not matched to a gene. The CDR3 is 14 residues long. Germline CDR1 reads DFQATT; CDR2 reads SNEGSKA (reference sequence).

The J gene is TRBJ2-7, the V gene TRBV6-1; the D gene could be TRBD1 or TRBD2 (5 bases each). Trimming stripped 5 bases from V and 2 bases from J, with 13 bases between. Germline CDR1 and CDR2: MNHNS and SASEGT. The CDR3 extends over 14 amino acids. This CDR3 reads CASSPSPGPYEQYF. As DNA, the CDR3 is TGTGCCAGCAGTCCAAGCCCGGGGCCCTACGAGCAGTACTTC.